These 27 T cell receptor beta chains originate from one sample sequenced in a study of T cell responses to AZD1222 COVID-19 vaccine. The protocol was immunoSEQ multiplex PCR, while the TCRdb copy is restricted to in-frame clones and leaves out a portion. Of 200,000 to 300,000 clones listed, approximately 93% are singletons. Sequencing used peripheral blood, obtained on day 0 of AZD1222 vaccination. These TCRs come from an adult in good health.

This sequence joins TRBV28 and TRBJ1-2; the D is unclear. Trimming removed 7 bases at V and 1 base at J, with 13 bases between. Germline CDR1 is MDHEN and CDR2 is SYDVKM. The CDR3 runs 14 residues. The CDR3 DNA reads as TGTGCCAGCACCGTTCAAGGTGATAACTATGGCTACACCTTC. Translating it yields CASTVQGDNYGYTF.

The V and J genes are TRBV28 and TRBJ2-7; 7 positions match TRBD2. The CDR3 extends over 14 amino acids. Per germline, CDR1 MDHEN and CDR2 SYDVKM. The V and J ends lost 2 bases and 5 bases, in that order; junction bases with no gene match: 6. CDR3: CASSLRGRADEQYF. As DNA, the CDR3 is TGTGCCAGCAGTTTAAGAGGGAGGGCCGACGAGCAGTACTTC.

The chain is built from TRBV12-3 or TRBV12-4 and TRBJ1-5, with D perhaps matching TRBD1 (5 bases). Trimming stripped 6 bases from V and 3 bases from J, with 9 bases between. CDR3 size: 13 residues. The DNA for the CDR3 is TGTGCCAGCAGCCCCGGGGCCAATCAGCCCCAGCATTTT. Its protein is CASSPGANQPQHF.

The gene calls are TRBV5-1 and TRBJ1-1, with TRBD1 as a possible D gene (6 bases). V was shortened by 7 bases and J by 4 bases, with 8 bases between the two germline ends. This CDR3 region has 11 residues. Germline V gene sequence: CDR1 SGHRS, CDR2 YFSETQ. The chain's CDR3 is CASAGATEAFF. In DNA form, the CDR3 reads TGCGCCAGCGCGGGGGCCACTGAAGCTTTCTTT.

V is TRBV28 and J is TRBJ1-4; 7 bases map to TRBD1. The ends lost 5 bases at V and 6 bases at J; junction bases unmatched: 3. Germline CDR1 reads MDHEN; CDR2 reads SYDVKM. This CDR3 has 13 amino acids. The CDR3 DNA follows: TGTGCCAGCAGTCCCGGACAGGATGAAAAACTGTTTTTT. Translating gives CASSPGQDEKLFF.

The chain has TRBV18 and TRBJ1-2; D unclear. CDR3 length: 15 amino acids. The V and J ends lost 3 bases and 5 bases respectively, with 16 bases between them. Germline lookup yields CDR1 KGHSH and CDR2 LQKENI. The DNA for the CDR3 is TGTGCCAGCTCACCCCCGGAGTCCCGGGCATATGGCTACACCTTC. Its protein product is CASSPPESRAYGYTF. The full variable domain, its missing parts supplied by reference TRBV18 and TRBJ1-2, is NAGVMQNPRHLVRRRGQEARLRCSPMKGHSHVYWYRQLPEEGLKFMVYLQKENIIDESGMPKERFSAEFPKEGPSILRIQQVVRGDSAAYFCASSPPESRAYGYTFGSGTRLTVV.

The chain joins TRBV6-1 to TRBJ1-3; D call uncertain. The germline CDR1 and CDR2 sequences are MNHNS and SASEGT. The CDR3 is 16 amino acids. Trimming removed 2 bases at V and 0 bases at J, with 11 bases between. The CDR3 sequence: CASSERVHSSGNTIYF. The CDR3 coding sequence is TGTGCCAGCAGTGAACGGGTCCATTCCTCTGGAAACACCATATATTTT.

The chain combines TRBV16 with TRBJ1-1; D gene uncertain. V dropped 0 bases and J dropped 0 bases, with 8 bases sitting between them. Germline CDR1 reads KGHSY; CDR2 reads FQNENV. The length of the CDR3 is 15 residues. The CDR3 nucleotides are TGTGCCAGCAGCCAATCCGGCCCCATGAACACTGAAGCTTTCTTT. This sequence encodes CASSQSGPMNTEAFF.

This clone was seen only once. The chain employs TRBV10-3 and TRBJ2-3; 9 nucleotides agree with TRBD1. The CDR3 loop spans 14 amino acids. The J segment lost 2 bases and the V segment lost 5 bases, leaving 2 bases of the junction unmatched. CDR1 and CDR2 from the germline V gene are ENHRY and SYGVKD. The CDR3 spells CAISIQGATDTQYF. In DNA form, the CDR3 reads TGTGCCATCAGTATACAGGGGGCCACAGATACGCAGTATTTT.

The rearrangement joins TRBV28 to TRBJ2-1; TRBD2 aligns across 12 bases. CDR3 length: 15 residues. V shed 7 bases, J shed 5 bases, and the junction held 6 bases outside the gene matches. Germline assignment: CDR1 MDHEN and CDR2 SYDVKM. The chain's CDR3 is CASTLGLAGNNEQFF. In nucleotides, the CDR3 is TGTGCCAGCACTTTGGGACTAGCGGGTAACAATGAGCAGTTCTTC.

The CDR3 reads CASSFNRRDEQFF. The CDR3 DNA sequence: TGTGCCAGCAGTTTCAACCGAAGGGATGAGCAGTTCTTC. V usage is TRBV12-3 or TRBV12-4 and J usage is TRBJ2-1; D uncertain. CDR3 length equals 13 residues. Trimming took off 3 bases at V and 8 bases at J, with 11 bases between the two ends.

This clone was observed a single time. The chain combines TRBV7-2 with TRBJ1-2, with no clear D. CDR1 and CDR2 from the germline V gene are SGHTA and FQGNSA. V was pared by 1 base and J by 7 bases, with 13 bases between. This CDR3 contains 14 residues. The CDR3 DNA sequence: TGTGCCAGCAGCTTAGTTGCTGTCGGAGGTGGCTACACCTTC. Its protein product is CASSLVAVGGGYTF.

This rearrangement joins TRBV3-1 (or the pseudogene TRBV3-2) to TRBJ1-6, with TRBD1 matching 8 bases. In germline, CDR1 is LGHDT, CDR2 YNNKEL (reference sequence). The CDR3 extends over 18 amino acids. V lost 1 base to trimming and J lost 5 bases; unmatched junction nucleotides: 10. For the CDR3, the DNA is TGTGCCAGCAGCCAAGGAGTGGCAGGGGGCTTCGATAATTCACCCCTCCACTTT. Translation: CASSQGVAGGFDNSPLHF.

The chain combines TRBV15 with TRBJ2-7; no definite D call. The germline V gene has CDR1 LNHNV and CDR2 YYDKDF (reference sequence). The CDR3 is 13 amino acids. The V and J ends lost 2 bases and 8 bases respectively, with 13 bases between them. The CDR3 protein is CATSRNLRMKQYF. CDR3 coding DNA: TGTGCCACCAGCAGAAATCTCCGGATGAAGCAGTACTTC.

This chain joins TRBV30 and TRBJ1-5, with D possibly matching TRBD1 (6 bases). There are 13 residues in the CDR3. Germline CDR1 GTSNPN, CDR2 SVGIG (reference sequence). Trimming stripped 1 base from V and 6 bases from J, with 10 bases between. DNA of the CDR3: TGTGCCTGGAGTGACAGGGAAGGTCAGCCCCAGCATTTT. Amino acid sequence: CAWSDREGQPQHF.

The V call is TRBV6-2 or TRBV6-3, the J call TRBJ2-7, with no clear D. Between the trimmed V and J ends, which lost 0 bases and 7 bases, there was a span of 4 bases. Germline V gives CDR1 MNHEY, CDR2 SVGEGT. The CDR3 runs 11 residues. The CDR3 is CASSYSWEQYF. The CDR3 bases are TGTGCCAGCAGTTACTCTTGGGAGCAGTACTTC.

The chain uses TRBV7-2 and TRBJ2-1; unclear D gene. There are 11 residues in the CDR3. Germline assignment: CDR1 SGHTA and CDR2 FQGNSA. V dropped 4 bases and J dropped 6 bases, with 4 bases sitting between them. Here the CDR3 DNA reads TGTGCCAGCAGCTCCCCCAATGAGCAGTTCTTC. Its protein product is CASSSPNEQFF.

V is TRBV15 and J is TRBJ2-2; 13 bases are a match to TRBD2. The V and J ends lost 2 bases and 6 bases, in that order; junction bases with no gene match: 6. The CDR3 extends over 17 amino acids. The germline V gene has CDR1 LNHNV and CDR2 YYDKDF (reference sequence). Here the CDR3 reads CATSRFYGLAGAGELFF. The CDR3 nucleotides read TGTGCCACCAGCAGATTTTACGGACTAGCGGGAGCCGGGGAGCTGTTTTTT.

The chain is built from TRBV6-6 and TRBJ2-3; tentatively, D is TRBD1 or TRBD2 (5 bases each). The V gene lost 2 bases and the J gene lost 3 bases, with 9 bases spanning the gap. This CDR3 comprises 14 residues. Per the germline V gene, CDR1 is MNHNY and CDR2 is SVGAGI (reference sequence). CDR3 region: CASSYRDHTDTQYF. CDR3 DNA sequence: TGTGCCAGCAGTTACCGGGACCATACAGATACGCAGTATTTT.

The chain employs TRBV7-2 and TRBJ1-5; D not resolved. The length of the CDR3 is 13 residues. The ends were cut back, 3 bases at V and 11 bases at J, with 14 bases in the middle. Germline V CDR1 and CDR2: SGHTA, FQGNSA. The CDR3, as DNA: TGTGCCAGCAGCTTCGACACCGGTAGGGCCCAGCATTTT. Translating gives CASSFDTGRAQHF. Looking up the rest from reference TRBV7-2 and TRBJ1-5 gives the full variable domain: GAGVSQSPSNKVTEKGKDVELRCDPISGHTALYWYRQSLGQGLEFLIYFQGNSAPDKSGLPSDRFSAERTGGSVSTLTIQRTQQEDSAVYLCASSFDTGRAQHFGDGTRLSIL.

The gene calls are TRBV19 and TRBJ2-7; D perhaps matches TRBD2 (6 bases). The germline V gene has CDR1 LNHDA and CDR2 SQIVND (reference sequence). Trimming took off 9 bases at V and 2 bases at J, with 17 bases between the two ends. CDR3 length: 14 residues. CDR3 bases: TGTGCCAGGGGGAGGTGGGACCGGCCCTACGAGCAGTACTTC. It codes for CARGRWDRPYEQYF.

The chain has TRBV27 and TRBJ2-7; D might be TRBD1 or TRBD2, each matching 5 bases. Germline CDR1 and CDR2: MNHEY and SMNVEV (reference sequence). This CDR3 spans 13 amino acids. V was cut by 5 bases and J by 3 bases, with 11 bases left in between. The CDR3 region has the DNA TGTGCCAGCAGTGTCGGGACCCTCTACGAGCAGTACTTC. This translates into CASSVGTLYEQYF.

The chain carries TRBV5-1 and TRBJ2-7, with D unclear. V dropped 3 bases and J dropped 0 bases, with 10 bases sitting between them. Germline values: CDR1 SGHRS, CDR2 YFSETQ. This CDR3 has 14 amino acids. CDR3: CASSSYLSSYEQYF. CDR3 sequence (DNA): TGCGCCAGCAGCTCATACCTGAGCTCCTACGAGCAGTACTTC.

The CDR3 loop reads CASSSPPGGRSQPQHF. CDR3 coding DNA: TGTGCCAGCAGTTCGCCCCCCGGGGGGAGGTCTCAGCCCCAGCATTTT. The V and J genes are TRBV28 and TRBJ1-5; a possible D gene is TRBD1 (5 bases). Trimming removed 4 bases from V and 6 bases from J, with 19 bases in between. Germline CDR1 MDHEN, CDR2 SYDVKM. This CDR3 spans 16 amino acids. Full variable domain (remainder filled in from reference TRBV28 and TRBJ1-5): DVKVTQSSRYLVKRTGEKVFLECVQDMDHENMFWYRQDPGLGLRLIYFSYDVKMKEKGDIPEGYSVSREKKERFSLILESASTNQTSMYLCASSSPPGGRSQPQHFGDGTRLSIL.

V is TRBV4-1 and J is TRBJ2-3; 10 positions match TRBD2. After removal of 4 bases from V and 6 bases from J, the junction contained 10 bases not matched to a gene. Germline values: CDR1 MGHRA, CDR2 YSYEKL. This CDR3 is built from 16 residues. CDR3 nucleotides: TGCGCCAGCAGCCCAGGTAGCGGGAGGCTGGGGGATACGCAGTATTTT. Translated, it gives CASSPGSGRLGDTQYF.

The J gene is TRBJ2-4, the V gene TRBV9; 8 nucleotides agree with TRBD2. In germline, CDR1 is SGDLS, CDR2 YYNGEE. This CDR3 spans 17 amino acids. J lost 0 bases, V lost 5 bases, and 10 bases had no gene match. CDR3 nucleotide sequence: TGTGCCAGCAGTCTAGGCGCCGGGGGGGTAGCCAAAAACATTCAGTACTTC. Translating it yields CASSLGAGGVAKNIQYF. Combining the CDR3 with reference TRBV9 and TRBJ2-4 gives the whole variable domain DSGVTQTPKHLITATGQRVTLRCSPRSGDLSVYWYQQSLDQGLQFLIQYYNGEERAKGNILERFSAQQFPDLHSELNLSSLELGDSALYFCASSLGAGGVAKNIQYFGAGTRLSVL.

V usage is TRBV10-3 and J usage is TRBJ2-7; D is possibly TRBD2 (5 bases). V was trimmed by 3 bases and J by 4 bases, leaving 13 bases between them. The CDR3 contains 14 residues. CDR1 and CDR2 (germline): ENHRY, SYGVKD. The CDR3 reads CAISDETKRYEQYF. The CDR3 DNA reads as TGTGCCATCAGTGACGAGACAAAGCGGTACGAGCAGTACTTC.